These 2 T cell receptor beta chains were all obtained from the same sample, sequenced in a study of control samples from healthy donors and cancer patients. Some clones are missing from TCRdb's copy, which holds only in-frame ones; the method was immunoSEQ multiplex PCR. Of around 75,000 clones detected, approximately 92% appear once; the ten largest clones hold 5.8%. Sequencing was performed on blood. These receptors originate from a woman aged 55-69 years in good health.

This clone has more than one count but fewer than ten. The chain is built from TRBV11-3 and TRBJ1-5; D not resolved. The CDR3 spans 10 residues. V lost 6 bases and J lost 8, with 5 bases in between. Germline-derived CDR1 and CDR2 are SGHNT and YENEEA. The CDR3 coding sequence is TGTGCCAGCAGTAAAAAGCCCCAGCATTTT. Its protein is CASSKKPQHF.

V and J are TRBV29-1 and TRBJ2-1; TRBD1 is a possible D gene (5 bases). CDR1 SQVTM and CDR2 ANQGSEA come from the germline V gene. This CDR3 comprises 13 residues. The V and J ends lost 7 bases and 1 base respectively, with 11 bases between them. CDR3 nucleotide sequence: TGCAGCGGGTTAGGGGTTTCCTACAATGAGCAGTTCTTC. Its protein is CSGLGVSYNEQFF.